One and the same sample provided the 2 T cell receptor beta chains below, sequenced in a study of blood T cells in healthy people across ages. The use of a sample-barcoded 5' primer and a J-beta primer mix characterized a second PCR of roughly 7 to 12 cycles. MiXCR, applied by TCRdb to the 5' RACE reads, yields one record per CDR3 protein. The table lists fewer than 750,000 distinct CDR3 sequences, around 52% of them singletons, with 13% in the top ten. The sample taken for sequencing was blood. These receptors were taken from a woman older than 75 in good health.

The chain employs TRBV5-1 and TRBJ1-1; D uncertain. Germline V gene sequence: CDR1 SGHRS, CDR2 YFSETQ. CDR3 length: 14 amino acids. Trimming removed 2 bases at V and 5 bases at J, with 13 bases between. This CDR3 is CASSFGLVETEAFF. DNA for the CDR3: TGCGCCAGCAGCTTTGGCTTGGTGGAGACTGAAGCTTTCTTT.

This clonotype has a count of ten or more. The CDR3 reads CATLDRVRETQYF. The CDR3 DNA reads TGTGCCACCTTGGACAGGGTGCGCGAGACCCAGTACTTC. J is TRBJ2-5 and V is TRBV3-1; 8 bases are a match to TRBD1. The V gene's germline CDR1 is LGHDT and CDR2 YNNKEL (reference sequence). The V gene end was trimmed by 10 bases and the J gene end by 5 bases; junction bases not matched to a gene: 9. The CDR3 is 13 amino acids.